A selection of T cell receptor beta chains follows, all from one sample in a study of blood T cell repertoires in COVID-19. Data came from immunoSEQ multiplex PCR; TCRdb stores just in-frame clones and leaves some out. The data contain about 190,000 clones, approximately 88% of them seen just once; the ten biggest clones take up approximately 3%. Sequenced input: PBMCs or T cells enriched from blood (not recorded which). The receptors were gathered from a woman aged 25 to 39 who had recovered from COVID-19. CDR3s include the opening cysteine and the closing phenylalanine or tryptophan. Fields, in order: V gene, clone size, CDR3 protein. Not every row has a clone size; where given, it reads once, few, many or a size class.

>TRBV12-3/TRBV12-4|NA
CASTLRDRGRVF
>TRBV10-3|NA
CAISAGVDGGLSLFF
>TRBV27|NA
CASMTITGNEQFF
>TRBV7-2|NA
CASSLRSGRAGGLYTEAFF
>TRBV6-1|NA
CASSDSSNQPQHF
>TRBV6-5|few
CASQRGNTEAFF
>TRBV18|NA
CASSTGTSGEGQFF
>TRBV19|NA
CASSIASLDEAFF
>TRBV11-2|NA
CASSLTRLAHEQYF
>TRBV12-3/TRBV12-4|NA
CASRDRLSEKLFF
>TRBV5-1|few
CASGGQGLAEAFF
>TRBV6-5|NA
CAREGAGLNSPLHF
>TRBV5-6|once
CASSFGRGRLAPAGELFF
>TRBV6-5|NA
CASSSDSNAGNTIYF
>TRBV2|NA
CASTNFGSLDASYNSPLHF
>TRBV7-2|NA
CASSFTSAYSYEQYF
>TRBV5-1|NA
CASSLLETGAPDTQYF
>TRBV5-1|once
CASRLGPTDRGRGGYTF
>TRBV2|NA
CASGRTGGHPTGANVLTF
>TRBV2|NA
CASRGVADNNEQFF
>TRBV28|once
CASSFLRSNTNYGYTF
>TRBV6-6|NA
CAGLSGVGNTGELFF
>TRBV3-1/TRBV3-2|once
CASSHSGGNQPQHF
>TRBV6-1|NA
CASSEAIQGRYEQYF
>TRBV5-1|once
CASSPGQTGTEAFF
>TRBV5-5|NA
CASSPGPYNEQFF
>TRBV11-3|NA
CASSLGTGTYEQYF
>TRBV28|NA
CASSPAGDKWFNEKLFF
>TRBV19|NA
CATSSPTSGSWGTDTQYF
>TRBV24-1|NA
CATSGSGGANTGELFF
>TRBV28|few
CASSSGGGPGELFF
>TRBV10-3|NA
CAISEGRVQETQYF
>TRBV12-3/TRBV12-4|few
CASSQQGNQPQHF
>TRBV7-2|once
CASSLQGPNTGELFF
>TRBV6-5|NA
CATGTGGIYGYTF
>TRBV19|NA
CASLRGTGPFEQYF
>TRBV6-5|NA
CASRDYTSDQETQYF
>TRBV3-1/TRBV3-2|NA
CASSQAAGGQGGYSYGYTF
>TRBV28|NA
CASSNSGVGTDTQYF
>TRBV23-1|NA
CASSSPGGLSNQPQHF
>TRBV19|NA
CASSLGQGAQGNTIYF
>TRBV27|NA
CASSYRGNEQFF
>TRBV11-2|NA
CASSSLAGTSVSYEQYF
>TRBV5-1|NA
CASSLVGAANEQFF
>TRBV6-5|NA
CASSYSVGGNSPLHF
>TRBV15|NA
CATSRRAGAYNEQFF
>TRBV29-1|NA
CSVQGSTGYTF
>TRBV28|NA
CASSFRGPGNTIYF
>TRBV6-1|NA
CASSEQGVSYEQYF
>TRBV7-2|NA
CASSPGGTVTETQYF
>TRBV19|NA
CASSTRPGQETQYF
>TRBV25-1|NA
CASRGQLTKAFF
>TRBV6-5|NA
CASSYDGSRYNEQFF
>TRBV19|NA
CASSNLAGGLETQYF
>TRBV2|NA
CASDRAGGPYNEQFF
>TRBV5-8|NA
CASSWDRNSPLHF
>TRBV5-5|NA
CASSRQGVSAYSNQPQHF
>TRBV15|NA
CATSRERTAGNEKLFF
>TRBV5-4|few
CASSPPPGTGYTGELFF
>TRBV28|NA
CASSLWAGTGADTEAFF